This entry describes one T cell receptor (beta chain). The table lists this clone with a few counts. The specificity of this receptor is unknown. No quality values exist for individual bases; no much larger clone is one base distant. Buffy coats from around 37 blood donors, supplied by the Finnish Red Cross blood service, were used as healthy controls. All TCR-sequenced material derived from peripheral blood: patient blood samples and healthy donor buffy coats. Peripheral blood mononuclear cells were isolated by Ficoll-Hypaque gradient centrifugation. CD4+ cells were purified magnetically from the buffy coats of healthy controls. The Gentra Puregene Cell and Tissue kit was used for genomic DNA extraction, and quantification was performed on a Qubit 2.0 fluorometer. TCRbeta rearrangements were sequenced from genomic DNA using the immunoSEQ assay at survey resolution. Per the original workflow: In the TCR sequencing data, the lowest productive clonotype frequency that could be detected was 2.59 x 10-5. Only productive TCRbeta rearrangements, meaning sequences that were complete and in-frame, were kept for the analyses. Clonality for each sample was calculated as Simpson clonality in the immunoSEQ Analyzer version 3.0. Clones were categorized by frequency as very rare, small, medium, large (1-20%) or hyperexpanded (>20%). Generation probabilities were estimated with OLGA 1.2.3, V-gene circos plots were generated with VDJtools, specificities were searched for in VDJdb, and CDR3 motifs were identified with GLIPH. In TCRdb, the immuneACCESS table is reduced to in-frame sequences with V and J assigned. These tables do not hold every clone; where another copy was compared, an unresolved V gene accounts for under half, and the others remain unexplained. The D gene and trimming were derived from the DNA, and the V and J assignments and clone size from that table. Recorded for this sample are about 48,000 clones; roughly two thirds of them occurred a single time. Over 1.5% of the sample lies in the top ten.

The data are from a study of STAT5B mutations in CD4+ large granular lymphocyte leukemia (dated by TCRdb to between 2021 and 2024). Study-level background: Among the healthy controls, the CDR3 'QG' motif was associated with a particular HLA allele. The study compared the TCRbeta repertoires of patients with CD4+ T-cell large granular lymphocyte leukemia against the TCRbeta repertoires of healthy blood donors. The purity of purified fractions was confirmed by flow cytometry on FACSCanto II or FACSVerse to exceed 95% among lymphocytes. Points the paper makes about the study in general: CD4-sorted patient repertoires appeared more clonal than healthy CD4+ repertoires, and this difference persisted after removing the putative leukemic clones. Each patient's main leukemic clonotypes were private, but approximately 25% of these clonotypes showed up at low frequency in the non-leukemic repertoires of other patients. The data were not HLA-matched, and the higher clonality in CD4+ T-LGLL than in CD8+ T-LGLL could be due to the relatively small sample size.

This clonotype was obtained from a human donor in good health. Material for sequencing was CD4+ T cells from blood buffy coats.

Here the CDR3 is given as CASSGGTSPSEQFF. The base sequence is TGTGCCAGCAGTGGGGGAACCTCACCGTCCGAGCAGTTCTTC. In this chain, TRBV28 is recombined with TRBJ2-1, with the D gene tentatively TRBD1 or TRBD2, based on 5 matching bases in each. Trimming takes 5 bases from V and 10 bases from J, and the germline ends sit 18 bases apart. The germline V gene provides CDR1 MDHEN and CDR2 SYDVKM. Counted from cysteine to phenylalanine, this CDR3 has 14 amino acids. This entry keeps only the CDR3 DNA: 42 bases, framed from base 1.